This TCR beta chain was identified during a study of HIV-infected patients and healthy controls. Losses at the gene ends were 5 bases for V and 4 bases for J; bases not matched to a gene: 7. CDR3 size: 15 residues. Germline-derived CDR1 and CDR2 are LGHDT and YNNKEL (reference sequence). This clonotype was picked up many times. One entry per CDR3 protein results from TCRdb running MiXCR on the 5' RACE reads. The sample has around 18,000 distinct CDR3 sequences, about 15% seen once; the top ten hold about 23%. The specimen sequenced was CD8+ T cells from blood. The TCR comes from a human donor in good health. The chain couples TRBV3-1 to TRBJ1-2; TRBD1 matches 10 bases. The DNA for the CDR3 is TGTGCCAGCAGCGCGCCGGGACAGGGGATCTATGGCTACACCTTC. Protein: CASSAPGQGIYGYTF.